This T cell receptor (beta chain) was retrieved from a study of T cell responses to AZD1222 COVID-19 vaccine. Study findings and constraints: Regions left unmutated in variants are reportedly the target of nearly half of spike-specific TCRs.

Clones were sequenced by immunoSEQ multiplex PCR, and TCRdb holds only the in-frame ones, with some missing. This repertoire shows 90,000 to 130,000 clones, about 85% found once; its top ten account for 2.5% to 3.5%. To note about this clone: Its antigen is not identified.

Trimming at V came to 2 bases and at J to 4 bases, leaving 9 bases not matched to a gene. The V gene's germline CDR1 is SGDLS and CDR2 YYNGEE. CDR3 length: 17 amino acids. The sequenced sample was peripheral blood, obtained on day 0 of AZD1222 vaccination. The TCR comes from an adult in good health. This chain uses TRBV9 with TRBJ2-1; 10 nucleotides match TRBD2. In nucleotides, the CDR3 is TGTGCCAGCAGCGTGGAAAGCGGGAGGGCCGTTTACAATGAGCAGTTCTTC. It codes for CASSVESGRAVYNEQFF.